Presented here are 28 T cell receptor beta chains from one specimen sequenced in a study of T cell responses to AZD1222 COVID-19 vaccine (dated by TCRdb to about 2021). The library came from the immunoSEQ multiplex PCR assay. TCRdb obtained this table from immuneACCESS and retained in-frame rearrangements with V and J assigned. These tables miss some clones; where compared with another copy, unresolved V genes account for less than half of the shortfall, and the remainder is unexplained. For this sample there are approximately 160,000 clones; 90% to 95% appear just once. Roughly 0.9% of the sample goes to the ten largest clones. The sample's time point label, decoded: baseline before first vaccination. The sample consisted of peripheral blood, taken on day 0 of AZD1222 vaccination. These receptors all come from an adult in good health.

The rearrangement joins TRBV28 to TRBJ2-1; D is unclear. CDR3 length: 12 amino acids. Germline V gene sequence: CDR1 MDHEN, CDR2 SYDVKM. V lost 5 bases to trimming and J lost 1 base, with 3 bases between them. This CDR3 is CASSGSYNEQFF. The CDR3 DNA is TGTGCCAGCAGTGGGTCCTACAATGAGCAGTTCTTC. Combining the CDR3 with reference TRBV28 and TRBJ2-1 gives the whole variable domain DVKVTQSSRYLVKRTGEKVFLECVQDMDHENMFWYRQDPGLGLRLIYFSYDVKMKEKGDIPEGYSVSREKKERFSLILESASTNQTSMYLCASSGSYNEQFFGPGTRLTVL.

This clone is a singleton in its sample. This sequence joins TRBV19 and TRBJ2-3; 9 positions agree with TRBD2. After removal of 7 bases from V and 14 bases from J, the junction contained 13 bases not matched to a gene. Per germline, CDR1 LNHDA and CDR2 SQIVND (reference sequence). This CDR3 spans 13 amino acids. The CDR3 reads CASTSGVGKKGYF. As DNA, the CDR3 is TGTGCCAGTACTAGCGGGGTTGGTAAGAAGGGGTATTTT.

V gene TRBV2 combines with J gene TRBJ1-1; TRBD1 agrees at 8 bases. J lost 6 bases, V lost 5 bases, and 2 bases had no gene match. The CDR3 extends over 12 amino acids. Germline assignment: CDR1 SNHLY and CDR2 FYNNEI. This CDR3 reads CASSRQGSEAFF. CDR3 DNA: TGTGCCAGCAGTAGACAGGGGTCTGAAGCTTTCTTT.

V usage is TRBV7-8 and J usage is TRBJ2-5; no definite D call. There are 10 residues in the CDR3. Germline V gene lookup returns CDR1 SGHVS and CDR2 FQNEAQ. The V end was cut by 5 bases, the J end by 4 bases, with 2 bases between. CDR3 in DNA: TGTGCCAGCAGCCCAGAGACCCAGTACTTC. It yields the protein CASSPETQYF.

This clone was recorded only once. V and J are TRBV5-1 and TRBJ1-5; D ambiguous. Trimming stripped 3 bases from V and 3 bases from J, with 19 bases between. The CDR3 covers 17 residues. The germline gives CDR1 SGHRS, CDR2 YFSETQ. The CDR3 DNA follows: TGCGCCAGCAGCTCTGACCAGGACGTCCCCGTCAATCAGCCCCAGCATTTT. Amino acids: CASSSDQDVPVNQPQHF.

The J gene is TRBJ2-6, the V gene TRBV11-3; D ambiguous. Looked up from germline, CDR1 is SGHNT and CDR2 is YENEEA. With 2 bases removed from V and 1 base from J, the gap between germline ends came to 6 bases. There are 15 residues in the CDR3. As DNA, the CDR3 is TGTGCCAGCAGCTTAAGGTTATCTGGGGCCAACGTCCTGACTTTC. This encodes CASSLRLSGANVLTF.

The V and J genes are TRBV19 and TRBJ1-5; D remains unclear. Trimming took 7 bases from V and 2 from J, leaving 15 bases between them. Germline V CDR1 and CDR2: LNHDA, SQIVND (reference sequence). The length of the CDR3 is 15 residues. The CDR3 DNA is TGTGCCAGTACAATCCGGGGAGAAGGCAATCAGCCCCAGCATTTT. Its protein is CASTIRGEGNQPQHF.

The chain recombines TRBV6-5 with TRBJ2-5, with 7 bases matching TRBD1. Germline CDR1 and CDR2: MNHEY and SVGAGI. There are 13 residues in the CDR3. J was trimmed by 5 bases and V by 7 bases; bases with no gene match: 7. CDR3 DNA: TGTGCCAGCACCGAGGGGGCGAGGGAGACCCAGTACTTC. It encodes CASTEGARETQYF.

The CDR3 DNA reads as TGTGCCAGCAGCTTAGTGACGAGCTACAATGAGCAGTTCTTC. Its protein is CASSLVTSYNEQFF. J is TRBJ2-1 and V is TRBV11-2; D is unresolved. The CDR3 length is 14 residues. Looked up from germline, CDR1 is SGHAT and CDR2 is FQNNGV. V was cut by 1 base and J by 3 bases, with 7 bases left in between.

With respect to this clone: The junction differs from germline at one of its ends, possibly a read error. The rearrangement joins TRBV19 to TRBJ1-4, with 7 bases that match TRBD1. The CDR3 contains 16 residues. Per germline, CDR1 LNHDA and CDR2 SQIVND (reference sequence). For the CDR3, the DNA is TGTGCCAGTTGCCCTGAAGGTGGGGACCCCCTCCCACCCAGGGGGTTT. It is translated as CASCPEGGDPLPPRGF.

The V gene is TRBV6-2 or TRBV6-3, the J gene TRBJ1-3; D not certain. The ends were cut back, 6 bases at V and 4 bases at J, with 16 bases in the middle. The germline V gene encodes CDR1 MNHEY and CDR2 SVGEGT. The CDR3 is 15 amino acids. The CDR3 loop is CASSQPPAAGNTIYF. The DNA for the CDR3 is TGTGCCAGCAGCCAACCCCCGGCAGCCGGAAACACCATATATTTT.

This clone was observed a handful of times. CDR3 bases: TGTGCCAGCAGCTCGACGACTAGCGGGCAAGAGACCCAGTACTTC. It specifies CASSSTTSGQETQYF. The chain is built from TRBV7-8 and TRBJ2-5; TRBD2 matches 10 bases. The trim removed 4 bases at V and 2 bases at J, leaving 4 bases unmatched. Germline V CDR1 and CDR2: SGHVS, FQNEAQ. This CDR3 spans 15 amino acids.

J is TRBJ2-7 and V is TRBV7-9; the D gene is possibly TRBD2 (6 bases). V was shortened by 5 bases and J by 3 bases, with 8 bases between the two germline ends. Germline-derived CDR1 and CDR2 are SEHNR and FQNEAQ (reference sequence). This CDR3 region has 12 residues. CDR3 in amino acids: CASSQDYYEQYF. The CDR3 nucleotides are TGTGCCAGCAGCCAGGACTACTACGAGCAGTACTTC.

The chain employs TRBV19 and TRBJ1-2; 10 bases line up with TRBD1. V was pared by 6 bases and J by 6 bases, with 7 bases of the junction left unmatched. The germline CDR1 and CDR2 sequences are LNHDA and SQIVND (reference sequence). The CDR3 has 14 residues. CDR3 in amino acids: CASRGQGVGHGYTF. The CDR3 region has the DNA TGTGCCAGTAGAGGACAGGGGGTGGGGCATGGCTACACCTTC.

The V gene is TRBV6-1, the J gene TRBJ1-2; D may be TRBD1 (5 bases). Germline V CDR1 and CDR2: MNHNS, SASEGT. Trimming pared 3 bases from V and 4 bases from J, leaving 15 bases between. The length of the CDR3 is 15 residues. The chain's CDR3 is CASSEVGGPLYGYTF. The CDR3 DNA reads as TGTGCCAGCAGTGAGGTGGGGGGTCCCCTCTATGGCTACACCTTC.

The chain links TRBV15 to TRBJ2-3; TRBD2 matches at 15 bases. Unmatched junction bases numbered 11, after V lost 5 bases and J lost 5 bases. The CDR3 has 18 amino acids. The germline V gene has CDR1 LNHNV and CDR2 YYDKDF (reference sequence). CDR3 region: CATSGPYGLAGGLDTQYF. DNA of the CDR3: TGTGCCACCAGCGGACCCTACGGACTAGCGGGGGGGTTAGATACGCAGTATTTT. Full variable domain (remainder filled in from reference TRBV15 and TRBJ2-3): DAMVIQNPRYQVTQFGKPVTLSCSQTLNHNVMYWYQQKSSQAPKLLFHYYDKDFNNEADTPDNFQSRRPNTSFCFLDIRSPGLGDTAMYLCATSGPYGLAGGLDTQYFGPGTRLTVL.

This rearrangement joins TRBV6-5 to TRBJ1-3, with D perhaps matching TRBD1 (6 bases). Between the trimmed V and J ends, which lost 7 bases and 0 bases, there was a span of 13 bases. The CDR3 loop spans 15 amino acids. Germline V lookup: CDR1 MNHEY, CDR2 SVGAGI. In nucleotides, the CDR3 is TGTGCCAGCACGGGGGCGGTGGGCTCTGGAAACACCATATATTTT. Encoded protein: CASTGAVGSGNTIYF.

V and J are TRBV19 and TRBJ1-4; 9 bases align to TRBD1. The CDR3 is 16 amino acids. V lost 4 bases and J lost 5; bases outside the gene matches: 8. Germline V gene lookup returns CDR1 LNHDA and CDR2 SQIVND (reference sequence). The DNA of the CDR3 is TGTGCCAGTAGTAAAAACCCCGGGACAGGGAATGAAAAACTGTTTTTT. This codes for CASSKNPGTGNEKLFF.

A remark on this clone: At the DNA level, this CDR3 is encoded by other sequences in the same sample as well. The gene calls are TRBV5-1 and TRBJ1-1; D uncertain. The CDR3 totals 13 residues. Germline values: CDR1 SGHRS, CDR2 YFSETQ. With 0 bases removed from V and 1 base from J, the gap between germline ends came to 4 bases. CDR3 amino acids: CASSLERNTEAFF. CDR3 DNA: TGCGCCAGCAGCTTGGAACGGAACACTGAAGCTTTCTTT.

The chain recombines TRBV4-3 with TRBJ1-2; D is ambiguous. The germline V gene encodes CDR1 LGHNA and CDR2 YSLEER. The CDR3 runs to 13 residues. V was trimmed by 4 bases and J by 4 bases, leaving 10 bases between them. Here the CDR3 reads CASSPNSGYGYTF. The CDR3 region has the DNA TGCGCCAGCAGCCCGAATAGTGGCTATGGCTACACCTTC.

The gene calls are TRBV11-2 and TRBJ1-5, with 9 bases matching TRBD1. The CDR3 is made up of 17 amino acids. CDR1 is SGHAT, CDR2 FQNNGV, per germline. Trimming took 5 bases from V and 2 from J; bases not matched to a gene: 10. The CDR3 here is CASSPITGGKGNQPQHF. CDR3 nucleotides: TGTGCCAGCAGCCCAATCACAGGGGGCAAGGGCAATCAGCCCCAGCATTTT.

This clone was picked up one time. The chain links TRBV27 to TRBJ1-6; no definite D call. Trimming removed 2 bases from V and 10 bases from J, with 12 bases in between. The length of the CDR3 is 14 residues. The V gene's germline CDR1 is MNHEY and CDR2 SMNVEV (reference sequence). CDR3 nucleotides: TGTGCCAGCAGTTTACAGAGGGAGACGTCACCCCTCCACTTT. It specifies CASSLQRETSPLHF.

This clone was seen only a few times. The chain employs TRBV19 and TRBJ1-2; a weak D match, TRBD1 (6 bases). V was cut by 7 bases and J by 5 bases, with 11 bases left in between. The length of the CDR3 is 12 residues. Germline V gives CDR1 LNHDA, CDR2 SQIVND (reference sequence). The chain's CDR3 is CASTLTGYGYTF. The CDR3 DNA reads as TGTGCCAGTACCCTGACAGGTTATGGCTACACCTTC. Together with reference TRBV19 and TRBJ1-2, the CDR3 gives the full variable domain: DGGITQSPKYLFRKEGQNVTLSCEQNLNHDAMYWYRQDPGQGLRLIYYSQIVNDFQKGDIAEGYSVSREKKESFPLTVTSAQKNPTAFYLCASTLTGYGYTFGSGTRLTVV.

This chain uses TRBV27 with TRBJ1-4; weak D call: TRBD1 (5 bases). Trimming removed 5 bases from V and 7 bases from J, with 14 bases in between. The CDR3 has 14 amino acids. Germline V gene lookup returns CDR1 MNHEY and CDR2 SMNVEV (reference sequence). This CDR3 reads CASSEPGTREKLFF. The CDR3 DNA is TGTGCCAGCAGTGAACCCGGGACCCGTGAAAAACTGTTTTTT.

J is TRBJ1-2 and V is TRBV7-9, with unresolved D. The V gene's germline CDR1 is SEHNR and CDR2 FQNEAQ (reference sequence). Between the trimmed V and J ends, which lost 0 bases and 6 bases, there was a span of 14 bases. This CDR3 has 15 amino acids. The CDR3 DNA is TGTGCCAGCAGCTTAGCGCACGGGAGGGTTGATGGCTACACCTTC. Translated, it gives CASSLAHGRVDGYTF.

This clone was counted a single time. The V and J genes are TRBV3-1 (or the pseudogene TRBV3-2) and TRBJ1-4; 8 nucleotides agree with TRBD1. From germline, CDR1 is LGHDT and CDR2 YNNKEL (reference sequence). V was clipped by 4 bases and J by 6 bases; unmatched bases: 10. The CDR3 has 16 residues. CDR3 in DNA: TGTGCCAGCAGCCCATACCGACAGGGGACTCATGAAAAACTGTTTTTT. As protein: CASSPYRQGTHEKLFF.

The chain uses TRBV18 and TRBJ1-2; 8 positions match TRBD1. The CDR3 totals 15 residues. Germline loops: CDR1 KGHSH, CDR2 LQKENI. With V trimmed by 3 bases and J by 1 base, 4 bases remained unmatched. The CDR3, as DNA: TGTGCCAGCTCACCCGGACAGGGAAATAACTATGGCTACACCTTC. This gives the protein CASSPGQGNNYGYTF.

The chain combines TRBV2 with TRBJ2-7, with TRBD2 matching 14 bases. CDR1 is SNHLY, CDR2 FYNNEI, per germline. V dropped 6 bases and J dropped 9; count of bases not matched to a gene: 7. The length of the CDR3 is 14 residues. For the CDR3, the DNA is TGTGCCAGCAGGGGACTAGCGGGGGTGTTACTGCAGTACTTC. It is translated as CASRGLAGVLLQYF.